This T cell receptor (beta chain) originates from a study of cytotoxic CD8 clonotypes in ibrutinib-treated CLL listed by TCRdb under 2021. About the investigation overall: The cohort was composed of about 10 relapsed/refractory and fewer than 16 treatment-naive patients; IGHV unmutated status was identified in 17 patients. Of the approximately 86 participants in the trial, 20 to 30 had longitudinal samples available. Responses were partial in 25 or so patients and complete in 2; after median around 68 months follow-up, about 14 stayed in remission and roughly twelve progressed. On average, each sample had a few hundred thousand productive templates and approximately 89,000 productive rearrangements. All remission and progressive disease samples were collected while patients were still receiving ibrutinib. Cryopreserved peripheral blood mononuclear cells were obtained prior to treatment, at the time of response, and at either disease progression or sustained remission. Samples at response were collected after a median of roughly twelve months of treatment, with a range of roughly 6 to 36 months.

On this clone: Its antigen target is currently unknown. There are no base qualities to consult, and no much larger clone falls within one base.

The goal of deep resolution MiSeq sequencing was a depth between 1 in 1 million and 1 in 200,000 T cells, and coverage averaged 10x per clonotype. The immunoSEQ hsTCRB Kit was used to generate the TCR beta libraries. Turning to the authors' computational methods: Data were analyzed with ImmunoSEQ Data Assistant and ImmunoSEQ Analyzer, with V, D and J genes assigned per IMGT definitions. Clonality, which ranges from 0 to 1, was calculated by subtracting the normalized Shannon entropy of productive rearrangement frequencies from one. Only overrepresented clonotypes making up at least 0.05% of each patient's repertoire were included in the public clonotype analysis. Some twelve repertoires from age-matched healthy donors, obtained from immuneACCESS, served as clonality controls. TCRdb carries this immuneACCESS record with in-frame sequences only. Its versions omit some clonotypes, under half of them owing to an unresolved V gene in the studies checked, with the rest unexplained. V, J and clone size derive from that table, while D and trimming were established from the DNA sequence. This sample has approximately 190,000 clones in its table, and roughly 65% of those were observed once. 5.5% to 6% of the sample is taken by the ten largest.

Taken with the paper, the label for time point translates to: approximately 11 months on ibrutinib. For TCR beta library preparation, about 2 micrograms of genomic DNA was extracted from cryopreserved PBMCs. Longitudinal blood samples from CLL patients receiving ibrutinib monotherapy were subjected to high-throughput TCR beta sequencing. The patients took part in an open-label, single-center phase 2 trial of ibrutinib monotherapy. Reading from cysteine to phenylalanine, the CDR3 counts 14 amino acids. Only the CDR3 region is kept as DNA, spanning 42 bases read in frame from base 1. Germline trimming amounts to 5 bases on V and 5 bases on J, with 7 as the count of junction bases outside the gene matches. Via the germline V gene (reference sequence), CDR1 is SEHNR and CDR2 FQNEAQ. Findings and caveats that apply to the study as a whole: At baseline, clonality was higher than in age-matched healthy donors and showed a strong correlation with circulating CD8+ T-cell counts. Sampling times were not matched between patients in sustained remission and patients whose disease was progressing, and lymph node repertoires were not examined. Public clonotypes were rare and either shrank or stayed stable during treatment, and the rise in clonality at ibrutinib response reflected expansion of private clonotypes. Clonality rose at ibrutinib response, remained stable during sustained remission, and dropped back toward baseline at progression.

The sample consisted of PBMCs, taken after 12 months of ibrutinib treatment. This TCR came from a human donor with chronic lymphocytic leukemia. The chain is encoded by TRBV7-9 joined to TRBJ2-7, and 9 bases in between align with TRBD1. The CDR3 in this case is CASSVRDRANEQYF. The DNA sequence is as follows: TGTGCCAGCAGCGTCCGGGACAGGGCCAACGAGCAGTACTTC. Beyond the CDR3, the reference TRBV7-9 and TRBJ2-7 genes provide the residues; the full variable domain reads: DTGVSQNPRHKITKRGQNVTFRCDPISEHNRLYWYRQTLGQGPEFLTYFQNEAQLEKSRLLSDRFSAERPKGSFSTLEIQRTEQGDSAMYLCASSVRDRANEQYFGPGTRLTVT.